A single sample gave rise to the 20 T cell receptor beta chains below, sequenced in a study of regulatory T cells in long-lasting Graves disease. The time point is: persistent/refractory GD, antithyroid drugs over 5 years with positive TRAb. The authors made the TCR library using RNA they extracted from PBMCs. CDR3-region Arm-PCR and iRepertoire HTBI primers produced the TCR beta libraries. One entry per CDR3 protein, called by TCRdb with MiXCR from the multiplex PCR reads. The table lists fewer than 450,000 distinct CDR3 sequences, less than 25% of them singletons, with about a quarter in the top ten. Sequences were derived from peripheral blood mononuclear cells (PBMCs), sampled when the disease was refractory, from a patient treated with antithyroid drugs. Receptors were obtained from a female donor with Graves disease.

This CDR3 reads CASRAGPGGYEQYF. In DNA form, the CDR3 reads TGCGCCAGCAGAGCCGGGCCCGGAGGCTACGAGCAGTACTTC. This chain joins TRBV5-1 and TRBJ2-7; TRBD2 is a possible D gene (5 bases). The CDR3 runs 14 residues. Trimming took off 5 bases at V and 3 bases at J, with 15 bases between the two ends. Germline V gene data show CDR1 as SGHRS and CDR2 as YFSETQ.

This clonotype was detected a few times. The chain couples TRBV10-3 to TRBJ1-5, with 11 nucleotides matching TRBD1. The junction had 3 bases not matched to a gene; V was cut back by 4 bases and J by 7 bases. CDR3 size: 14 residues. The germline gives CDR1 ENHRY, CDR2 SYGVKD. The CDR3: CAISGGTGGQPQHF. CDR3 sequence (DNA): TGTGCCATCAGTGGGGGGACAGGGGGACAGCCCCAGCATTTT.

This clonotype was seen many times. The chain links TRBV28 to TRBJ1-2, with a tentative D call TRBD1 (6 bases). This CDR3 is built from 14 residues. Trimming took off 7 bases at V and 7 bases at J, with 19 bases between the two ends. Germline lookup yields CDR1 MDHEN and CDR2 SYDVKM. The CDR3 loop is CASIKGGRFVGYTF. In nucleotides, the CDR3 is TGTGCCAGCATCAAGGGGGGCAGGTTTGTTGGCTACACCTTC.

This clonotype has at least ten counts. V is TRBV2 and J is TRBJ2-5; TRBD2 agrees at 11 bases. Unmatched junction bases numbered 6, after V lost 4 bases and J lost 5 bases. The CDR3 covers 15 residues. Per germline, CDR1 SNHLY and CDR2 FYNNEI. The CDR3 nucleotides read TGTGCCAGCAGTGCCGAACTAGCGGGAGTTGAGACCCAGTACTTC. Protein sequence: CASSAELAGVETQYF. Filled out from reference TRBV2 and TRBJ2-5, the complete variable domain reads EPEVTQTPSHQVTQMGQEVILRCVPISNHLYFYWYRQILGQKVEFLVSFYNNEISEKSEIFDDQFSVERPDGSNFTLKIRSTKLEDSAMYFCASSAELAGVETQYFGPGTRLLVL.

The genes are TRBV24-1 and TRBJ2-4, with D perhaps matching TRBD1 (6 bases). The V gene's germline CDR1 is KGHDR and CDR2 SFDVKD. Trimming left V 4 bases short and J 4 bases short, with 10 bases between. The CDR3 is made up of 14 amino acids. In nucleotides, the CDR3 is TGTGCCACCAGTGAGGATGGACAGAAAAACATTCAGTACTTC. Translating gives CATSEDGQKNIQYF.

This chain links TRBV19 with TRBJ2-5; TRBD2 is a possible D gene (6 bases). V lost 1 base, J lost 5 bases, and 11 bases lay in between. This CDR3 contains 14 residues. Per germline, CDR1 LNHDA and CDR2 SQIVND (reference sequence). The CDR3 here is CASSIVGGSETQYF. In DNA form, the CDR3 reads TGTGCCAGTAGTATAGTCGGAGGGAGCGAGACCCAGTACTTC.

This clonotype was seen only a few times. One end of the junction varies from germline; a read error may be responsible. The chain is built from TRBV20-1 and TRBJ1-5, with D perhaps matching TRBD1 (5 bases). Germline V gene sequence: CDR1 DFQATT, CDR2 SNEGSKA (reference sequence). CDR3 length equals 11 residues. The CDR3, as DNA: TGCAGTGCTAGAGCCGACGGGACCCAGCACTTT. Protein product: CSARADGTQHF.

This clonotype was detected a few times. This rearrangement joins TRBV24-1 to TRBJ2-2; tentative D call: TRBD1 (5 bases). The CDR3 is 15 amino acids. Germline loops: CDR1 KGHDR, CDR2 SFDVKD. The germline V and J ends were trimmed by 1 base and 6 bases, with 11 bases remaining between them. The chain's CDR3 is CATSDFAGLPGELFF. CDR3 DNA sequence: TGTGCCACCAGTGATTTTGCAGGGCTTCCCGGGGAGCTGTTTTTT.

The gene calls are TRBV6-1 and TRBJ2-4, with 7 bases aligning to TRBD2. Germline assignment: CDR1 MNHNS and CDR2 SASEGT. The trim removed 5 bases at V and 0 bases at J, leaving 16 bases unmatched. The CDR3 is 19 residues long. CDR3 residues: CASSTIAGVTEVAKNIQYF. The CDR3 nucleotides are TGTGCCAGCAGTACTATAGCGGGTGTTACCGAGGTAGCCAAAAACATTCAGTACTTC.

The chain joins TRBV12-3 or TRBV12-4 to TRBJ2-6, with D possibly called TRBD1 or TRBD2 (5 bases each). V lost 6 bases and J 0 bases, leaving 9 bases between the germline ends. This CDR3 region has 15 residues. The CDR3 DNA reads TGTGCCAGCAGACGGGGCCCCTCTGGGGCCAACGTCCTGACTTTC. Translated, it gives CASRRGPSGANVLTF.

This clonotype was picked up one time. Just one base apart from a much larger clone, this may be a read error. The chain carries TRBV7-2 and TRBJ1-1; no clear D. CDR3 length: 14 residues. V was clipped by 5 bases and J by 8 bases, with 18 bases between them. Germline V gene sequence: CDR1 SGHTA, CDR2 FQGNSA. CDR3 nucleotides: TGTGCCAGCAGCCACCTGGTGGTCGGGAGAGAAGCTTTCTTT. Translated: CASSHLVVGREAFF. The full variable domain, with the rest looked up from reference TRBV7-2 and TRBJ1-1, is GAGVSQSPSNKVTEKGKDVELRCDPISGHTALYWYRQSLGQGLEFLIYFQGNSAPDKSGLPSDRFSAERTGGSVSTLTIQRTQQEDSAVYLCASSHLVVGREAFFGQGTRLTVV.

This clonotype occurred many times. V gene TRBV6-1 combines with J gene TRBJ1-1, with TRBD1 identical over 9 bases. The CDR3 extends over 13 amino acids. After removal of 7 bases from V and 4 bases from J, the junction contained 4 bases not matched to a gene. Per the germline V gene, CDR1 is MNHNS and CDR2 is SASEGT. CDR3 in DNA: TGTGCCAGCACTCTGGACAGGGGCACTGAAGCTTTCTTT. It specifies CASTLDRGTEAFF.

The V and J genes are TRBV20-1 and TRBJ2-2; 9 bases fit TRBD1. This CDR3 is built from 16 residues. V lost 1 base and J lost 6; bases outside the gene matches: 9. Germline V gives CDR1 DFQATT, CDR2 SNEGSKA (reference sequence). DNA for the CDR3: TGCAGTGCTAGAGGCCCGGGACAGGGAGGCGCCGGGGAGCTGTTTTTT. It yields the protein CSARGPGQGGAGELFF.

This clonotype was observed a handful of times. The chain is built from TRBV19 and TRBJ1-2; D perhaps matches TRBD1 (6 bases). Germline loops: CDR1 LNHDA, CDR2 SQIVND (reference sequence). V was pared by 7 bases and J by 4 bases, with 13 bases between. This CDR3 region has 13 residues. CDR3 nucleotides: TGTGCCAGTAATCGTCCGGGGGCCTATGGCTACACCTTC. Translated, it gives CASNRPGAYGYTF.

This clonotype showed up many times. V usage is TRBV12-3 or TRBV12-4 and J usage is TRBJ2-7; a possible D gene is TRBD2 (6 bases). V was trimmed by 3 bases and J by 4 bases, leaving 16 bases between them. This CDR3 comprises 15 residues. The chain's CDR3 is CASSFGPGGIYEQYF. DNA for the CDR3: TGTGCCAGCAGTTTTGGCCCCGGCGGGATTTACGAGCAGTACTTC.

V gene TRBV6-5 combines with J gene TRBJ1-2, with 8 bases aligning to TRBD1. V was clipped by 0 bases and J by 10 bases; unmatched bases: 7. The CDR3 consists of 14 residues. The germline CDR1 and CDR2 sequences are MNHEY and SVGAGI. CDR3 protein: CASSYSATGVDYTF. CDR3 coding DNA: TGTGCCAGCAGTTACTCCGCGACAGGGGTGGACTACACCTTC.

Only a few counts were recorded for this clonotype. The chain links TRBV6-2 or TRBV6-3 to TRBJ1-1; D gene ambiguous. Germline V gene lookup returns CDR1 MNHEY and CDR2 SVGEGT. The CDR3 is made up of 16 amino acids. V lost 1 base and J lost 4, with 16 bases in between. In DNA form, the CDR3 reads TGTGCCAGCAGTTACTATCGTGGGTGGGTGGGCACTGAAGCTTTCTTT. This gives the protein CASSYYRGWVGTEAFF.

This clonotype was picked up many times. V usage is TRBV2 and J usage is TRBJ2-1; tentatively, D is TRBD1 (6 bases). V gave up 6 bases and J gave up 3 bases, with 18 bases separating them. The CDR3 consists of 16 residues. Germline CDR1 is SNHLY and CDR2 is FYNNEI. CDR3 in DNA: TGTGCCAGCAGGGCCCCACAGGGTGCGCTCTACAATGAGCAGTTCTTC. Amino acid sequence: CASRAPQGALYNEQFF.

In regard to this clonotype: One junction end does not reproduce the germline sequence, and a read error may be involved. CDR3: CTSSIYASGSTRSYEQYF. CDR3 DNA: TGTACCAGTAGTATTTATGCTAGCGGGAGCACAAGATCCTACGAGCAGTACTTC. The rearrangement joins TRBV19 to TRBJ2-7; TRBD2 matches 10 bases. This CDR3 is built from 18 residues. CDR1 is LNHDA, CDR2 SQIVND, per germline (reference sequence).

This chain links TRBV20-1 with TRBJ1-3; D is possibly TRBD1 (6 bases). The CDR3 spans 14 residues. Trimming shortened V by 6 bases and J by 4 bases, and 16 bases separated the two germline ends. Germline V gene lookup returns CDR1 DFQATT and CDR2 SNEGSKA (reference sequence). CDR3 region: CSASRGLGGNTIYF. The CDR3 DNA sequence: TGCAGTGCGTCGCGGGGGCTCGGGGGAAACACCATATATTTT.